These T cell receptor beta chains were read from a single sample in a study of cytomegalovirus exposure and HLA in healthy donors. Profiled with immunoSEQ multiplex PCR; TCRdb holds only in-frame clones, not every one. The sample lists 120,000 or so clones, around nine tenths seen once, with approximately 4.5% in the top ten. The source material was PBMCs. These receptors all come from a man younger than 35 in good health and CMV-seropositive. CDR3s include the opening cysteine and the closing phenylalanine or tryptophan. Each record gives: V gene, D gene, J gene, clone size, CDR3 protein, CDR3 DNA. The D gene is left open where the match is weak. For some rows the clone size is stated as once, few or many, or as a class when expanded; others skip it.

TRBV19	-	TRBJ2-5	-	CASKARETQYF	TGTGCCAGTAAGGCTAGGGAGACCCAGTACTTC
TRBV10-2	TRBD1	TRBJ1-6	few	CASSRDRGLSLHF	TGCGCCAGCAGTCGGGACAGGGGTTTGTCCCTCCACTTT
TRBV12-1	-	TRBJ1-2	-	CASSFWSAGTPFGYGYTF	TGTGCCAGCAGCTTTTGGAGTGCCGGGACACCCTTTGGCTATGGCTACACCTTC
TRBV2	-	TRBJ1-5	-	CASGRGNQPQHF	TGTGCCAGCGGGAGGGGGAATCAGCCCCAGCATTTT
TRBV15	-	TRBJ2-1	-	CATSRERAGNEQFF	TGTGCCACCAGCAGAGAACGAGCAGGGAATGAGCAGTTCTTC
TRBV6-5	TRBD1	TRBJ1-5	-	CASRIGTGVNQPQHF	TGTGCCAGCAGAATAGGGACAGGCGTCAATCAGCCCCAGCATTTT
TRBV28	-	TRBJ2-3	-	CASSSYRTAGTDTQYF	TGTGCCAGCAGTTCATATCGGACCGCGGGGACAGATACGCAGTATTTT
TRBV15	TRBD1	TRBJ1-2	-	CATSRDTTRDRDGYTF	TGTGCCACCAGCAGAGATACTACGCGGGACAGGGATGGCTACACCTTC
TRBV19	TRBD2	TRBJ2-5	-	CASSQGGGWGETQYF	TGTGCCAGTTCCCAGGGCGGGGGTTGGGGAGAGACCCAGTACTTC
TRBV7-2	-	TRBJ2-7	once	CASSNRGGPLNEQYF	TGTGCCAGCAGTAATAGGGGGGGCCCCCTGAACGAGCAGTACTTC
TRBV4-1	TRBD1	TRBJ1-2	few	CASSQGLPGTVKSYTF	TGCGCCAGCAGCCAAGGGCTACCCGGGACAGTAAAGTCCTACACCTTC
TRBV4-2	-	TRBJ1-4	once	CASSQDMGPREHEKLFF	TGTGCCAGCAGCCAAGATATGGGCCCCCGGGAGCATGAAAAACTGTTTTTT
TRBV5-4	TRBD1	TRBJ1-3	once	CASSFDRGSGNTIYF	TGTGCCAGCAGCTTTGACAGGGGGAGCGGAAACACCATATATTTT
TRBV5-1	-	TRBJ2-1	-	CASSLSVPHTNEQFF	TGCGCCAGCAGCTTATCAGTTCCCCACACGAATGAGCAGTTCTTC
TRBV30	-	TRBJ2-2	-	CAWSVEQGLPGELFF	TGTGCCTGGAGTGTAGAACAGGGCCTCCCCGGGGAGCTGTTTTTT
TRBV27	TRBD1	TRBJ2-1	-	CASSFRTGMYNEQFF	TGTGCCAGCAGTTTCCGGACAGGAATGTACAATGAGCAGTTCTTC